Reported below is one T cell receptor (beta chain). No cognate antigen has been identified for it. Per-base quality was not reported, and no clone a single base away is much larger than it. The data derive from a study of blood T cell repertoires in COVID-19 (dated by TCRdb to about 2020). A note on the overall study: The collaborator samples originated in the United States, Italy and Spain and spanned the acute and convalescent phases of COVID-19. The material from the prospective study consisted of cDNA or gDNA derived from T cells, B-cell-depleted T cells, or PBMCs. Subjects who had been exposed to COVID-19, were actively infected with it, or had recovered from it provided the deeply sampled blood TCRbeta repertoires that made up the dataset. The repertoires were made available in a free public database intended to serve as a resource for research on the immune response to SARS-CoV-2. The samples were drawn from two sources: the first 160 participants of the ongoing ImmuneRACE study, and 1,200 or so subjects contributed by 6 global collaborators. A de-identified subject ID, COVID-19 status, age in years and sex were almost always included in the sample metadata. Where available, HLA class I and class II types were obtained from metadata supplied by the sample provider rather than from assay-based typing. Overall study results and their limits: Clinical and demographic metadata were provided uncurated, with the amount varying by source and participant.

TCRbeta CDR3 regions were amplified from genomic DNA using the immunoSEQ Assay, a bias-controlled multiplex PCR. The study's own analysis went as follows. Within the assay, amplification of reference gene primers was used to estimate how many nucleated cells each sample contained. To quantify the absolute abundance of each unique TCRbeta CDR3 rearrangement, sequence reads were collapsed and filtered. Productive Simpson clonality was computed per sample as the square root of Simpson's diversity index over productive rearrangements. Sourced from immuneACCESS, this table was stored by TCRdb with only in-frame sequences that have V and J called. A share of the clones is absent; for the studies checked, an unresolved V gene accounts for under half, and the remainder has no known explanation. For V, J and clone size, that table is used; D and trimming come from the DNA. The sample table shows around 140,000 clones, and 75% to 90% are seen once. The ten largest clones represent roughly 1.6% of the sample.

For this chain, trimming is 2 bases at the V end and 5 bases at the J end, and the number of junction bases without a gene match is 16. The CDR3 holds 19 amino acids from the cysteine to the phenylalanine. The retained sequence is limited to the CDR3, 57 bases, with the frame set at the first base. Via the germline V gene, CDR1 is SGHAT and CDR2 FQNNGV. Each collaborating institution followed its own protocols to collect whole blood in K2EDTA tubes. For TCRbeta analysis, collaborators shipped samples as frozen whole blood, isolated PBMCs, or DNA extracted from either of those sample types. Sequencing was carried out using peripheral blood. The source of this sequence is a woman aged 50 to 60 with acute or convalescent COVID-19. The V and J genes are TRBV11-2 and TRBJ2-5, with TRBD2 matching 11 junction bases. The nucleotides are TGTGCCAGCAGCTTACTTGTAGCGGGGGGGTCCTACAGTAGGGAGACCCAGTACTTC. Its protein reads: CASSLLVAGGSYSRETQYF. This CDR3, with the reference TRBV11-2 and TRBJ2-5 proteins standing in past its ends, gives the full variable domain EAGVAQSPRYKIIEKRQSVAFWCNPISGHATLYWYQQILGQGPKLLIQFQNNGVVDDSQLPKDRFSAERLKGVDSTLKIQPAKLEDSAVYLCASSLLVAGGSYSRETQYFGPGTRLLVL.